This T cell receptor (beta chain) was retrieved from a study of T cells after yellow fever vaccination (dated by TCRdb to the late 2010s). Background for the entire study: Libraries from fractions with low cell numbers were prepared with the SMART-Seq v4 Ultra Low Input RNA kit. To track T-cell clones before and after primary and booster YFV17D yellow fever vaccination, bulk TCR alpha and beta repertoires were sequenced longitudinally. The cohort comprised two healthy male donors, one aged 18 to 30 and one aged 30 to 40 years. Blood was collected at multiple timepoints before and after primary and secondary immunization, and bulk PBMC replicates and cell subsets were isolated.

What the treatment or condition label conveys for this sample: live attenuated yellow fever vaccine strain. At each blood-draw timepoint, two biological replicates of bulk PBMCs were collected. A standard Ficoll-Paque protocol was used to isolate PBMCs from peripheral blood. TriZol was used to extract RNA from bulk PBMCs, from CD4 and CD8 fractions, and from dextramer-positive and dextramer-negative fractions. The CDR3 measures 15 amino acids from cysteine to phenylalanine. Left in the record is the CDR3 DNA by itself, 45 bases read in frame from the first base. Germline trimming: 0 bases from V, 4 bases from J; junction bases outside gene matches: 6. Sequences SGHRS (CDR1) and YFSETQ (CDR2) are obtained from the germline V gene. Comments on this clonotype: Its antigen target is currently unknown. Per-base quality was not reported, and no clone a single base away is much larger than it.

Paper-wide results and their limitations: A small fraction of clonotypes showed up in both the CD4 and CD8 compartments, probably as a result of convergent recombination. Because abundant contaminating clonotypes from the bulk population could be contained in FACS-sorted repertoires, computational filtering was required. Only a couple of donors were included in the study, so the extent to which the findings can be generalized is limited. The secondary T-cell response was weaker than the primary response but faster, peaking on day 5 instead of day 15. After the booster, most clones that had expanded after primary vaccination were detected again (around 97% of CD4 and 88% of CD8), suggesting broad maintenance of memory.

Synthesis of TCR cDNA relied on 5'RACE template switching, a step that introduced a universal primer site along with unique molecular identifiers. Priming of cDNA synthesis was performed from both the TCR alpha and TCR beta constant segments. Library amplification involved two PCR steps, and the second step added sample barcodes and sequencing adapters. Sequencing of libraries was done on Illumina HiSeq 2500 (2x100 bp) or NovaSeq (2x150 bp). Concerning the study's data processing: Demultiplexing of reads and collapsing into UMI consensus sequences were performed with MIGEC, and V(D)J alignment was carried out with MiXCR. Clonotypes responding to the vaccine were identified with edgeR on replicate PBMC samples, with the criteria of FDR below 0.01 and a log2 fold change above 5 up to day 15. CD4 or CD8 identity was assigned to each bulk clonotype according to whether the clonotype was present at higher abundance in the sequenced CD4 repertoire or the sequenced CD8 repertoire. Starting from the raw public reads, TCRdb applied fastp trimming at Q25, assembled clones with MiXCR and retained in-frame beta chains. Identical CDR3 protein sequences are pooled into one entry, listed with their most common genes and DNA. The V and J calls here are based on TCRdb, not the publication. Counted in this sample were approximately 300,000 distinct CDR3 sequences; roughly 6.8% of them appeared once. Roughly a sixth of the sample rests with the top ten.

This TCR derives from a man between 18 and 35 years old who received the YFV17D yellow fever vaccine. This chain is built from TRBV5-1 and TRBJ1-2; the central 7 bases match TRBD1. Source: PBMCs, taken around 45 days after the first yellow fever vaccination. The DNA sequence is TGCGCCAGCAGCTTGGAAGGGGGCGAGGGCTATGGCTACACCTTC. Translated, it reads CASSLEGGEGYGYTF.